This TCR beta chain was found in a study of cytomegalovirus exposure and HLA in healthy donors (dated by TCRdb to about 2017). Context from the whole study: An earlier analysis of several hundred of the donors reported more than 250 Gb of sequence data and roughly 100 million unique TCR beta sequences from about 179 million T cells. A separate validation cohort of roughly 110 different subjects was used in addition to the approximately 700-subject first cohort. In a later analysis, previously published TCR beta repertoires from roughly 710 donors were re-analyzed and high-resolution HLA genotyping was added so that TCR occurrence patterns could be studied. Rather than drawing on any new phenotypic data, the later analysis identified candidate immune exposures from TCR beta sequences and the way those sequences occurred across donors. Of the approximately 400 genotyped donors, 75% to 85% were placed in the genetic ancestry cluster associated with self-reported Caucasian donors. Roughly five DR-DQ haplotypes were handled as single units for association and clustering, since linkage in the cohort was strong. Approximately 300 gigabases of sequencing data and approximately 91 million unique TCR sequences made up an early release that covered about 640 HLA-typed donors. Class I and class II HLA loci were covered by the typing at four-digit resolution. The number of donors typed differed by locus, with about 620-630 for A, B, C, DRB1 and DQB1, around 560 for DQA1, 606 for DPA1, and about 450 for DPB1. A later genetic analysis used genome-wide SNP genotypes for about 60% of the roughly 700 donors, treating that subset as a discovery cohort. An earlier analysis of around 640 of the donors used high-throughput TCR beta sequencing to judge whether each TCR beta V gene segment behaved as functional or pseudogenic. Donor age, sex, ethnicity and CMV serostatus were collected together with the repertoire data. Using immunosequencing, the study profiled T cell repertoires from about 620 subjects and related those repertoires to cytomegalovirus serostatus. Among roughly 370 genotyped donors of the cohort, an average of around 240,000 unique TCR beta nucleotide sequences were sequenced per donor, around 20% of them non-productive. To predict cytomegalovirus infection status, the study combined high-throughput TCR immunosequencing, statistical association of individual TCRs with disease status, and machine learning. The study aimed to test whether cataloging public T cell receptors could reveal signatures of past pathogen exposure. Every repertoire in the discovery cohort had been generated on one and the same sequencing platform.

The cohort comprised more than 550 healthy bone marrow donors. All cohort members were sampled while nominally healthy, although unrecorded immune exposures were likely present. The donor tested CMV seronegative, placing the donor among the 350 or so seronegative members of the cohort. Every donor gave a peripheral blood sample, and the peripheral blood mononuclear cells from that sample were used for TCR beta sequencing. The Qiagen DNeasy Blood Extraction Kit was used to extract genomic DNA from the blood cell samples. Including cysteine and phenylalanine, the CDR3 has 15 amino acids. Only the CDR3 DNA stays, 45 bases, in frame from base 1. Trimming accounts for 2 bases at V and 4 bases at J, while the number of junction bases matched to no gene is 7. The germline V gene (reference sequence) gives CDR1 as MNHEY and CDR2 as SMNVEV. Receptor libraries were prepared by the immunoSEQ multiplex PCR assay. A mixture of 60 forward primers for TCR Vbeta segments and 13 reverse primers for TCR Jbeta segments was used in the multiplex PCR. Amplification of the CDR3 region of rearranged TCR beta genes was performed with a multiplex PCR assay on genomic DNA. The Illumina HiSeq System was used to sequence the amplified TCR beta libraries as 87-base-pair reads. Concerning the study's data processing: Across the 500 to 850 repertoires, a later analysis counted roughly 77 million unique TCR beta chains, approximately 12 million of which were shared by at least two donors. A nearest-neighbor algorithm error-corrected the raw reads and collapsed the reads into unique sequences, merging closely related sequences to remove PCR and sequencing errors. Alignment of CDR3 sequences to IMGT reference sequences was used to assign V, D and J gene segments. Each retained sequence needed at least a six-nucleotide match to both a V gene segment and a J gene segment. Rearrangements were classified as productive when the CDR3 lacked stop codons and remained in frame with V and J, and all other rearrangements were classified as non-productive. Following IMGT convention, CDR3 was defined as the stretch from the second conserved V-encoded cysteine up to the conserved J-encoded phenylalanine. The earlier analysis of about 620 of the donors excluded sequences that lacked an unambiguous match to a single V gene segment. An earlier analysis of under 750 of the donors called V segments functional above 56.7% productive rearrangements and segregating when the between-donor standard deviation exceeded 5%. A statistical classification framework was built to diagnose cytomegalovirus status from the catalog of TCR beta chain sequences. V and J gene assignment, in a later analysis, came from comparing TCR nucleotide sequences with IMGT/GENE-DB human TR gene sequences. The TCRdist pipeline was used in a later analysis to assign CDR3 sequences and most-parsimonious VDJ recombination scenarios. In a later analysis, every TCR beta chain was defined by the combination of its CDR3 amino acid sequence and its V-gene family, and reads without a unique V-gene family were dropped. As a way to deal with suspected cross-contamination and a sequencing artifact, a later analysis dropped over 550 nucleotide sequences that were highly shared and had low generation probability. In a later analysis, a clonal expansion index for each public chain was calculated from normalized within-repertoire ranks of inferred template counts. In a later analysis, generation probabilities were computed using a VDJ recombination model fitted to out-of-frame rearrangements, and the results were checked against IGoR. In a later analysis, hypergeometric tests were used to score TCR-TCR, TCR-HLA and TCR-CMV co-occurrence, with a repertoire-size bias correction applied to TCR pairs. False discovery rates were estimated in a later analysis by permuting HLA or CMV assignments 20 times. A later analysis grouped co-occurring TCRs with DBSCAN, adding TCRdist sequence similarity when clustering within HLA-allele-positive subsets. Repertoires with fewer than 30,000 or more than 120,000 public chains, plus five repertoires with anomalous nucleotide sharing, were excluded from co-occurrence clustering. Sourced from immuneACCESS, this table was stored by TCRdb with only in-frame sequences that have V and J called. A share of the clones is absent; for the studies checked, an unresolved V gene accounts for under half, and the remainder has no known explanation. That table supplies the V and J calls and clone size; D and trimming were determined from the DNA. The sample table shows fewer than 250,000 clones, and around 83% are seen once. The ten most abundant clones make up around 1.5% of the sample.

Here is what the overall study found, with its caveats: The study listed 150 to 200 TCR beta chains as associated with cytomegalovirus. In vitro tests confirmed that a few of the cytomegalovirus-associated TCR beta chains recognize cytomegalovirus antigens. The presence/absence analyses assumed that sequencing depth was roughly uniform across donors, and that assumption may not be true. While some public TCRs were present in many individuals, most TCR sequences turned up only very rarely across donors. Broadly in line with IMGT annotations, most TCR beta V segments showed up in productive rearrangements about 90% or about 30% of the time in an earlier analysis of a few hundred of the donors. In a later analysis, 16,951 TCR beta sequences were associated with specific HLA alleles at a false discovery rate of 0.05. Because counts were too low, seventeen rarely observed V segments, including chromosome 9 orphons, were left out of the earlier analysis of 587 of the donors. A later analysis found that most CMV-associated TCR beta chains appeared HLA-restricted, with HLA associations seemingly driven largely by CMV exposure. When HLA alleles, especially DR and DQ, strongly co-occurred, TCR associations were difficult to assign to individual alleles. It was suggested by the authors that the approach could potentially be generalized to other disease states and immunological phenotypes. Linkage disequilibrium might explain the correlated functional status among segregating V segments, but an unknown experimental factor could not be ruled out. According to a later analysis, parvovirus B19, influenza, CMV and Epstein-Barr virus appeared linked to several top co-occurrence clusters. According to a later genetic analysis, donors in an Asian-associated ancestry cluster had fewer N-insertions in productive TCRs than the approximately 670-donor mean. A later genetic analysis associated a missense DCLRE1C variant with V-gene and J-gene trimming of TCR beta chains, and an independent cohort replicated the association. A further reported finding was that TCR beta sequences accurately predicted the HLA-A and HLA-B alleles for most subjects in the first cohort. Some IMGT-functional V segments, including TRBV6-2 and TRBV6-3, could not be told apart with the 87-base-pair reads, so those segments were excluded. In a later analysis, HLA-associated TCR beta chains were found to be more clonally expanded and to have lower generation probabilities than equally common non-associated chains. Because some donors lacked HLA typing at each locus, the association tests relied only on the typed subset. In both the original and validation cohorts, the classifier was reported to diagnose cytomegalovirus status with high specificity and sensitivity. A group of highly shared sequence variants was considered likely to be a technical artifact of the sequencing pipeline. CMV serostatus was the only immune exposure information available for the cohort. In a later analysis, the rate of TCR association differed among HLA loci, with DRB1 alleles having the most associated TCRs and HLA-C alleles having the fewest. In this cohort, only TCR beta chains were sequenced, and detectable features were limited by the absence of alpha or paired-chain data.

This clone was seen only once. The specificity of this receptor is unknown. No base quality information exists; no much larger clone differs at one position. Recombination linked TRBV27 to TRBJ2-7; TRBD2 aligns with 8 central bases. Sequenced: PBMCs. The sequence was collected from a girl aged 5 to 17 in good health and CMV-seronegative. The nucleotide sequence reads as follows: TGTGCCAGCAGTTTAAGCATACTAGCGGAGTACGAGCAGTACTTC. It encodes CASSLSILAEYEQYF.